Listed below are T cell receptor beta chains from one sample, sequenced in a study of cytomegalovirus exposure and HLA in healthy donors. Using immunoSEQ multiplex PCR, the repertoire was profiled, and TCRdb retains in-frame clones only, with some absent. Of 160,000 or so clones in the sample, about 68% were seen once. The sequenced sample was PBMCs. These TCRs come from a female donor in good health and CMV-seronegative. CDR3s include the opening cysteine and the closing phenylalanine or tryptophan. The D gene is left open where the match is weak. Expanded clones get a size class; other rows say once, few or many, or leave the size out.

J gene	clone size	V gene	D gene	CDR3 protein	CDR3 DNA
TRBJ1-1	.	TRBV18	.	CASSPRTGENTEAFF	TGTGCCAGCTCACCACGAACGGGGGAGAACACTGAAGCTTTCTTT
TRBJ1-2	.	TRBV9	.	CASSPRGRNGYTF	TGTGCCAGCAGCCCCCGGGGAAGGAATGGCTACACCTTC
TRBJ2-3	.	TRBV5-4	TRBD1	CASSGPQGRQTDTQYF	TGTGCCAGCAGCGGGCCACAGGGGAGACAAACAGATACGCAGTATTTT
TRBJ2-2	.	TRBV19	.	CASSIVAVPNTGELFF	TGTGCCAGTAGTATAGTCGCGGTTCCGAACACCGGGGAGCTGTTTTTT
TRBJ2-4	.	TRBV4-3	.	CASSQDAEFLDSQYF	TGCGCCAGCAGCCAAGATGCCGAATTCTTGGACAGTCAGTACTTC
TRBJ2-1	.	TRBV30	TRBD2	CAWRPSSGRGDNEQFF	TGTGCCTGGAGACCTTCAAGCGGGAGAGGAGACAATGAGCAGTTCTTC
TRBJ2-3	.	TRBV11-1	TRBD1	CASSLDDRGDTQYF	TGTGCCAGCAGCTTAGACGACAGGGGCGATACGCAGTATTTT
TRBJ2-5	.	TRBV4-2	.	CASSQVVSPQETQYF	TGTGCCAGCAGCCAAGTAGTCTCCCCTCAAGAGACCCAGTACTTC
TRBJ2-1	.	TRBV6-4	TRBD2	CASSGASGEYNEQFF	TGTGCCAGCAGTGGGGCTAGCGGGGAGTACAATGAGCAGTTCTTC
TRBJ1-1	.	TRBV19	.	CASSTPRAGATEAFF	TGTGCCAGTAGTACTCCGCGGGCAGGGGCCACTGAAGCTTTCTTT
TRBJ1-5	.	TRBV19	.	CASSIVFGGQPQHF	TGTGCCAGTAGTATAGTTTTCGGGGGGCAGCCCCAGCATTTT
TRBJ2-1	.	TRBV28	TRBD1	CASSSARTGASYNEQFF	TGTGCCAGCAGTTCCGCCCGGACAGGTGCCTCCTACAATGAGCAGTTCTTC
TRBJ1-1	.	TRBV4-3	.	CASSLVRGSSVRRRTEAFF	TGCGCCAGCAGCCTTGTGCGGGGCTCGTCCGTGAGAAGGAGGACTGAAGCTTTCTTT
TRBJ2-5	.	TRBV7-2	TRBD1	CASSLGGTGKETQYF	TGTGCCAGCAGCTTAGGTGGGACAGGGAAAGAGACCCAGTACTTC
TRBJ2-1	.	TRBV18	TRBD2	CASSPLGRDEQFF	TGTGCCAGCTCACCACTAGGGAGGGATGAGCAGTTCTTC
TRBJ1-5	.	TRBV21-1	.	CAAIGQPEQYSNQPQHF	TGTGCCGCCATTGGCCAACCAGAACAATATAGCAATCAGCCCCAGCATTTT
TRBJ2-5	.	TRBV2	.	CASNREETQYF	TGTGCTAGTAACAGGGAGGAGACCCAGTACTTC
TRBJ1-2	.	TRBV4-1	TRBD1	CASSQPVRDRRLDGYGYTF	TGCGCCAGCAGCCAACCTGTCCGGGACAGGCGACTGGATGGCTATGGCTACACCTTC
TRBJ1-1	.	TRBV19	.	CASSTTGEAFF	TGTGCCAGTAGTACCACAGGGGAAGCTTTCTTT
TRBJ2-1	.	TRBV9	TRBD2	CASSPVAGGPNEQFF	TGTGCCAGCAGCCCGGTAGCGGGAGGTCCCAATGAGCAGTTCTTC
TRBJ2-5	.	TRBV9	.	CASSPRQQGTQYF	TGTGCCAGCAGCCCCCGACAACAAGGGACCCAGTACTTC
TRBJ2-3	.	TRBV5-1	TRBD2	CASSRKTSGRHALSTDTQYF	TGCGCCAGCAGCCGCAAGACTAGCGGGAGGCACGCCCTCAGCACAGATACGCAGTATTTT
TRBJ1-5	.	TRBV6-6	.	CASSYPVPSNQPQHF	TGTGCCAGCAGTTACCCGGTCCCCAGCAATCAGCCCCAGCATTTT
TRBJ1-1	.	TRBV11-2	TRBD1	CASSLRPGGTEAFF	TGTGCCAGCAGCTTAAGGCCAGGGGGCACTGAAGCTTTCTTT
TRBJ2-7	.	TRBV9	.	CASSPSGRAGPSYEQYF	TGTGCCAGCAGCCCCTCAGGCCGGGCAGGGCCTTCCTACGAGCAGTACTTC
TRBJ2-3	.	TRBV19	TRBD2	CASSRRAGGPTGTDTQYF	TGTGCCAGTAGCCGAAGGGCGGGAGGGCCAACTGGCACAGATACGCAGTATTTT
TRBJ1-2	.	TRBV27	.	CASSFGSNYGYTF	TGTGCCAGCAGTTTTGGCTCTAACTATGGCTACACCTTC
TRBJ2-1	few	TRBV5-1	.	CASSPLEERGRGQFF	TGCGCCAGCAGCCCCTTAGAGGAAAGGGGCCGCGGGCAGTTCTTC
TRBJ1-5	few	TRBV2	TRBD1	CASSRQGMAQPQHF	TGTGCCAGCAGCAGACAGGGGATGGCTCAGCCCCAGCATTTT
TRBJ1-2	few	TRBV7-6	TRBD1	CASSPRTGVGHGYTF	TGTGCCAGCAGCCCGCGGACAGGAGTAGGTCATGGCTACACCTTC
TRBJ1-2	.	TRBV7-9	.	CASSFLDNDYGYTF	TGTGCCAGCAGCTTCCTTGACAATGACTATGGCTACACCTTC
TRBJ2-3	.	TRBV5-8	.	CASSLAPERANADTQYF	TGTGCCAGCAGCTTGGCTCCAGAGAGGGCCAACGCAGATACGCAGTATTTT
TRBJ1-1	.	TRBV10-2	.	CATDQQGASTEAFF	TGCGCCACCGACCAACAGGGAGCTAGCACTGAAGCTTTCTTT
TRBJ2-7	.	TRBV11-3	TRBD2	CASSLGSQRGVPYEQYF	TGTGCCAGCAGCTTAGGGTCTCAGCGGGGGGTTCCCTACGAGCAGTACTTC
TRBJ2-1	few	TRBV9	.	CASSPPLDNEQFF	TGTGCCAGCAGCCCCCCACTCGACAATGAGCAGTTCTTC
TRBJ2-2	.	TRBV7-8	TRBD2	CASSLYQAGGAGELFF	TGTGCCAGCAGCTTATATCAAGCGGGGGGGGCCGGGGAGCTGTTTTTT
TRBJ1-6	.	TRBV28	TRBD1	CASSLRDSHNSPLHF	TGTGCCAGCAGTCTCCGGGACAGTCATAATTCACCCCTCCACTTT
TRBJ2-7	few	TRBV6-6	TRBD1	CASSPTLGQAGGEQYF	TGTGCCAGCAGCCCTACTTTGGGTCAGGCAGGGGGCGAGCAGTACTTC
TRBJ2-1	.	TRBV13	.	CASSGGSGTYNEQFF	TGTGCCAGCAGCGGGGGGAGCGGAACATACAATGAGCAGTTCTTC
TRBJ2-2	.	TRBV4-1	.	CASSAIGGDPSNTGELFF	TGCGCCAGCAGCGCCATAGGGGGGGACCCCTCGAACACCGGGGAGCTGTTTTTT
TRBJ2-7	.	TRBV9	.	CASSDGGSELYEQYF	TGTGCCAGCAGCGATGGGGGGTCGGAACTCTACGAGCAGTACTTC
TRBJ2-7	.	TRBV5-1	.	CASSLDRQDLPSYEQYF	TGCGCCAGCAGCTTGGACCGACAGGATTTGCCCTCCTACGAGCAGTACTTC
TRBJ2-2	.	TRBV5-1	TRBD1	CASSLGQGTGELFF	TGCGCCAGCAGCCTAGGACAGGGGACCGGGGAGCTGTTTTTT
TRBJ1-6	.	TRBV6-1	TRBD1	CASGQGGPPLHF	TGTGCCAGCGGACAGGGGGGACCACCCCTCCACTTT
TRBJ2-6	.	TRBV2	TRBD1	CAGVPGQLFSGANVLTF	TGTGCCGGCGTACCGGGACAGCTTTTTTCTGGGGCCAACGTCCTGACTTTC
TRBJ2-7	.	TRBV7-6	.	CASSLQDGTYEQYF	TGTGCCAGCAGCCTGCAGGACGGGACCTACGAGCAGTACTTC
TRBJ1-5	.	TRBV2	.	CASSPRRYSRNQPQHF	TGTGCCAGCAGTCCTCGTCGCTACAGCAGGAATCAGCCCCAGCATTTT
TRBJ2-6	.	TRBV19	.	CASSLTGARVNGANVLTF	TGTGCCAGTAGTCTCACGGGAGCCCGGGTGAACGGGGCCAACGTCCTGACTTTC
TRBJ2-3	few	TRBV6-1	.	CASSAGVESDTQYF	TGTGCCAGCAGTGCGGGGGTAGAGTCAGATACGCAGTATTTT
TRBJ2-3	.	TRBV29-1	.	CSVPGTINTQYF	TGCAGCGTTCCCGGGACAATTAATACGCAGTATTTT
TRBJ2-7	.	TRBV4-3	.	CASSQDPQGPYEQYF	TGCGCCAGCAGCCAAGATCCACAGGGCCCCTACGAGCAGTACTTC
TRBJ1-1	.	TRBV5-6	.	CASRWGGVTEAFF	TGTGCCAGCAGATGGGGAGGGGTCACTGAAGCTTTCTTT
TRBJ2-7	few	TRBV11-2	TRBD1	CASSSQGTGSYEQYF	TGTGCCAGCAGCTCGCAGGGGACAGGGAGCTACGAGCAGTACTTC